This record concerns one TCR beta chain sequence. Its antigen is currently not known. No much larger clonotype is one base removed from it; base qualities were not supplied. Collaborating institutions collected whole blood in K2EDTA tubes following their own protocols. For TCRbeta analysis, collaborators shipped samples as frozen whole blood, isolated PBMCs, or DNA extracted from either of those sample types. This sample was taken from a study of blood T cell repertoires in COVID-19 (dated by TCRdb to 2020 to 2021). Background on the whole study: Samples from collaborators originated in the United States, Italy and Spain and spanned both the acute and convalescent phases of COVID-19. The samples were drawn from two sources: the first 160 participants of the ongoing ImmuneRACE study, and fewer than 1,500 subjects contributed by 6 global collaborators. The sample metadata nearly always contained a de-identified subject ID, COVID-19 status, age in years and sex. Deeply sampled blood TCRbeta repertoires from subjects exposed to, actively infected with, or recovered from COVID-19 were included in the dataset. Where available, HLA class I and class II types were obtained from metadata supplied by the sample provider rather than from assay-based typing. The repertoires were released in a freely available public database intended as a resource for research on the immune response to SARS-CoV-2. The material from the prospective study consisted of cDNA or gDNA derived from T cells, B-cell-depleted T cells, or PBMCs.

What the research found in general, with its limitations: The quantity of clinical and demographic metadata differed by source and by participant and was supplied without curation.

TCRbeta CDR3 regions were amplified from genomic DNA by means of the immunoSEQ Assay, a bias-controlled multiplex PCR. The authors' analysis ran thus. The number of nucleated cells in each sample was estimated from the amplification of reference gene primers within the assay. Sequence reads were collapsed and filtered to measure the absolute abundance of every unique TCRbeta CDR3 rearrangement. Productive Simpson clonality was computed per sample as the square root of Simpson's diversity index over productive rearrangements. TCRdb carries this immuneACCESS record with in-frame sequences only. Its versions omit some clonotypes, under half of them owing to an unresolved V gene in the studies checked, with the rest unexplained. V and J calls and clone size come straight from that table; D and trimming were deduced from the DNA. The sample yields some 21,000 clones; almost 85% were counted once. The ten largest clonotypes hold 2.5% to 4% of the sample.

The germline V gene gives CDR1 as MNHNS and CDR2 as SASEGT. The junction carries 7 bases between V and J, which are trimmed by 0 bases and 1 base respectively. Spanning cysteine to phenylalanine, the CDR3 consists of 16 amino acids. The read is trimmed to its CDR3 DNA, 48 bases read in frame from base 1. The rearrangement joined TRBV6-1 to TRBJ1-6; a confident D gene designation cannot be given. Sequenced material: peripheral blood. The TCR originated in a man aged 35-49 years with acute or convalescent COVID-19. Here the CDR3 is given as CASSEARVSYNSPLHF. The sequenced DNA is TGTGCCAGCAGTGAAGCGAGGGTTTCCTATAATTCACCCCTCCACTTT.